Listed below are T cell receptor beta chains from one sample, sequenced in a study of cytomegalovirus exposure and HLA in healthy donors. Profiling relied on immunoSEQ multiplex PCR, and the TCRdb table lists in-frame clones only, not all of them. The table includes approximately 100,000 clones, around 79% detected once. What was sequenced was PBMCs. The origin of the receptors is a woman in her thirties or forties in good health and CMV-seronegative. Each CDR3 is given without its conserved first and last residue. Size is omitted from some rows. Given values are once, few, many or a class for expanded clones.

CDR3aa: ASSRGQTNYGYT
abundance: .
v_gene: TRBV19

CDR3aa: ASSMSSGDLLPTQY
abundance: .
v_gene: TRBV19

CDR3aa: ASPRGTASGARFQETQY
abundance: .
v_gene: TRBV6-4

CDR3aa: ASSLGRAGGFLRVQF
abundance: .
v_gene: TRBV11-2

CDR3aa: ASSSLGTEAF
abundance: .
v_gene: TRBV28

CDR3aa: ASSPEFSNPYEQY
abundance: few
v_gene: TRBV18

CDR3aa: ASSLVSVYGYT
abundance: few
v_gene: TRBV7-2

CDR3aa: ASSESGAGGYT
abundance: .
v_gene: TRBV6-1

CDR3aa: ASGFLGRNEQY
abundance: .
v_gene: TRBV12-5

CDR3aa: ASSLGTIPGNTEAF
abundance: .
v_gene: TRBV4-1

CDR3aa: ATLYPTGNEQF
abundance: .
v_gene: TRBV19

CDR3aa: ATNLGSHRTDTEAF
abundance: .
v_gene: TRBV19

CDR3aa: AISPVGEDTQY
abundance: .
v_gene: TRBV10-3

CDR3aa: ASSEDRSPYNEQF
abundance: .
v_gene: TRBV6-1

CDR3aa: ASSQHFGTGSNYGYT
abundance: .
v_gene: TRBV4-2

CDR3aa: ASSSPSRSYEQY
abundance: .
v_gene: TRBV9

CDR3aa: ASSPGGRNEQF
abundance: .
v_gene: TRBV7-2

CDR3aa: ASSLASQFKTGYGYT
abundance: .
v_gene: TRBV5-4

CDR3aa: ASSMWTGNHYGYT
abundance: .
v_gene: TRBV19

CDR3aa: ASSLRTGTGNWNTEAF
abundance: .
v_gene: TRBV27

CDR3aa: ASSARDAVSYEQY
abundance: .
v_gene: TRBV9

CDR3aa: AQYICGGKRSTEAF
abundance: .
v_gene: TRBV23-1

CDR3aa: AVREGAWENTEAF
abundance: .
v_gene: TRBV6-5

CDR3aa: ASKGGGWNEQF
abundance: .
v_gene: TRBV7-9

CDR3aa: ASARQGQGNQPQH
abundance: .
v_gene: TRBV2

CDR3aa: ASSSLGQGDTEAF
abundance: .
v_gene: TRBV5-5

CDR3aa: ASSWPGSYEQY
abundance: .
v_gene: TRBV11-2

CDR3aa: ASRNEQFANTEAF
abundance: once
v_gene: TRBV6-4

CDR3aa: ASSPVSSFPEAF
abundance: .
v_gene: TRBV19

CDR3aa: ASSPGRGAGELF
abundance: .
v_gene: TRBV4-1

CDR3aa: ASSRQLEETQY
abundance: few
v_gene: TRBV27

CDR3aa: ASSLGQGYNEQF
abundance: once
v_gene: TRBV7-9

CDR3aa: ASSARTGENTEAF
abundance: .
v_gene: TRBV5-1

CDR3aa: ASSEGTGYGYT
abundance: .
v_gene: TRBV10-2

CDR3aa: ASRGVPLSGYT
abundance: .
v_gene: TRBV9

CDR3aa: ASSQDWQSYNEQF
abundance: .
v_gene: TRBV4-1

CDR3aa: ASSPGTDSNYGYT
abundance: few
v_gene: TRBV4-2

CDR3aa: ASSEYREDRDEQF
abundance: .
v_gene: TRBV2

CDR3aa: ASSDQGENTGELF
abundance: .
v_gene: TRBV25-1

CDR3aa: ASSFGGAEGYT
abundance: .
v_gene: TRBV27

CDR3aa: ASSEDRGSDGYT
abundance: .
v_gene: TRBV6-1

CDR3aa: ASSSRTGGYMPQH
abundance: few
v_gene: TRBV27

CDR3aa: ASGPPGGGNTEAF
abundance: .
v_gene: TRBV12-5

CDR3aa: ASSDSVNTEAF
abundance: .
v_gene: TRBV19

CDR3aa: ASSSGTGDLYGYT
abundance: .
v_gene: TRBV7-2

CDR3aa: SGGTGNTIY
abundance: .
v_gene: TRBV20-1

CDR3aa: ASSSSLIRSTDTQY
abundance: .
v_gene: TRBV7-3

CDR3aa: ASSQGREGETQY
abundance: .
v_gene: TRBV6-5

CDR3aa: ASSVPENTEAF
abundance: .
v_gene: TRBV7-9